This entry lists 24 T cell receptor beta chains sequenced from one sample in a study of OX40 agonist ivuxolimab in advanced cancers. The method was immunoSEQ multiplex PCR; TCRdb's version includes in-frame clones alone and lacks a portion of them. The data hold fewer than 65,000 clones, with 60% to 85% observed a single time. The sequenced sample was CD4+ or CD8+ T cells sorted from blood, obtained in a trial of the OX40 agonist ivuxolimab. Receptors originate from an adult with an advanced solid tumor such as melanoma, head and neck, liver or kidney cancer.

The chain is built from TRBV2 and TRBJ2-7; 8 bases agree with TRBD1. With 8 bases clipped from V and 6 bases from J, the junction kept 9 bases outside the gene matches. Germline CDR1 SNHLY, CDR2 FYNNEI. This CDR3 contains 13 residues. This CDR3 is CASEGQVEAEQYF. The CDR3 DNA sequence: TGTGCCAGCGAGGGACAGGTGGAAGCCGAGCAGTACTTC. The full variable domain, in which reference TRBV2 and TRBJ2-7 provide the parts outside the CDR3, is EPEVTQTPSHQVTQMGQEVILRCVPISNHLYFYWYRQILGQKVEFLVSFYNNEISEKSEIFDDQFSVERPDGSNFTLKIRSTKLEDSAMYFCASEGQVEAEQYFGPGTRLTVT.

The chain uses TRBV18 and TRBJ2-3; no firm D call. This CDR3 has 13 residues. The V gene lost 2 bases and the J gene lost 5 bases, with 8 bases spanning the gap. Per the germline V gene, CDR1 is KGHSH and CDR2 is LQKENI. CDR3 in amino acids: CASSPGPLDTQYF. The CDR3 region has the DNA TGTGCCAGCTCACCAGGGCCGTTAGATACGCAGTATTTT.

The CDR3, as DNA: TGTGCCAGCAGTGGGGGTCTGTCCTACGAGCAGTACTTC. It specifies CASSGGLSYEQYF. V gene TRBV2 combines with J gene TRBJ2-7, with D unresolved. CDR1 is SNHLY, CDR2 FYNNEI, per germline. The V end lost 4 bases, the J end lost 1 base, and 8 bases lay between the germline ends. This CDR3 comprises 13 residues.

The CDR3 DNA reads as TGTGCCAGCAGCTTAACCGGGACTAGCGGGAGGGCCTACGAGCAGTACTTC. Its protein product is CASSLTGTSGRAYEQYF. The J gene is TRBJ2-7, the V gene TRBV5-5; TRBD2 matches 16 bases. Trimming cost V 2 bases and J 2 bases; bases outside gene matches: 4. Germline lookup yields CDR1 SGHKS and CDR2 YYEKEE (reference sequence). The CDR3 covers 17 residues.

This clone was detected only once. V gene TRBV4-1 combines with J gene TRBJ2-7, with 7 bases identical to TRBD1. Looked up from germline, CDR1 is MGHRA and CDR2 is YSYEKL. The CDR3 is 13 residues long. V was clipped by 2 bases and J by 6 bases; unmatched bases: 4. The CDR3 nucleotides are TGCGCCAGCAGCCAAACAGGGGCCGGCGAGCAGTACTTC. It translates to CASSQTGAGEQYF.

The V and J genes are TRBV11-1 and TRBJ1-6; 9 nucleotides align to TRBD1. This CDR3 has 17 residues. Germline V gene data show CDR1 as SGHAT and CDR2 as FQDESV (reference sequence). Unmatched junction bases numbered 3, after V lost 3 bases and J lost 0 bases. Written as DNA, the CDR3 is TGTGCCAGCAGCTTGGAGACAGGGGGCTCCTATAATTCACCCCTCCACTTT. It is translated as CASSLETGGSYNSPLHF.

V is TRBV7-7 and J is TRBJ2-2; 7 bases fit TRBD2. V lost 4 bases to trimming and J lost 7 bases; unmatched junction nucleotides: 12. The CDR3 extends over 16 amino acids. From germline, CDR1 is SSHAT and CDR2 FNYEAQ (reference sequence). The CDR3: CASSSFPRGSGGELFF. CDR3 coding DNA: TGTGCCAGCAGCTCCTTTCCCCGCGGGAGTGGCGGGGAGCTGTTTTTT. Looking up the rest from reference TRBV7-7 and TRBJ2-2 gives the full variable domain: GAGVSQSPRYKVTKRGQDVTLRCDPISSHATLYWYQQALGQGPEFLTYFNYEAQPDKSGLPSDRFSAERPEGSISTLTIQRTEQRDSAMYRCASSSFPRGSGGELFFGEGSRLTVL.

The CDR3: CASSVALTPNTEAFF. The CDR3 bases are TGTGCCAGCAGCGTAGCACTTACCCCGAACACTGAAGCTTTCTTT. The rearrangement uses TRBV9 and TRBJ1-1, with no clear D. The CDR3 consists of 15 residues. CDR1 is SGDLS and CDR2 is YYNGEE in the germline V gene. V shed 0 bases and J shed 1 base, with 10 bases lying between them. Together with reference TRBV9 and TRBJ1-1, the CDR3 gives the full variable domain: DSGVTQTPKHLITATGQRVTLRCSPRSGDLSVYWYQQSLDQGLQFLIQYYNGEERAKGNILERFSAQQFPDLHSELNLSSLELGDSALYFCASSVALTPNTEAFFGQGTRLTVV.

This clone was found a few times. V is TRBV5-1 and J is TRBJ1-1; 7 nucleotides line up with TRBD1. V lost 4 bases and J lost 4; bases outside the gene matches: 7. CDR1 is SGHRS and CDR2 is YFSETQ in the germline V gene. The CDR3 spans 14 residues. The CDR3 DNA reads as TGCGCCAGCAGCGCAGGACAGGTGACCACTGAAGCTTTCTTT. Translated, it gives CASSAGQVTTEAFF.

The V and J genes are TRBV7-3 and TRBJ2-7; no clear D gene. Trimming took off 5 bases at V and 5 bases at J, with 19 bases between the two ends. From germline, CDR1 is SGHTA and CDR2 FQGTGA. CDR3 size: 15 residues. The CDR3 nucleotides are TGTGCCAGCAGCGATAGAAACGGTCCTGGGGACGAGCAGTACTTC. It is translated as CASSDRNGPGDEQYF.

This sequence joins TRBV5-1 and TRBJ2-1, with D possibly matching TRBD2 (6 bases). V was clipped by 0 bases and J by 8 bases, with 12 bases between them. Germline V gene data show CDR1 as SGHRS and CDR2 as YFSETQ. The CDR3 is 14 amino acids. CDR3 sequence: CASSLEGPGDEQFF. The CDR3 region has the DNA TGCGCCAGCAGCTTGGAGGGTCCGGGAGATGAGCAGTTCTTC.

The J gene is TRBJ1-1, the V gene TRBV7-9; D unresolved. CDR3 length: 14 residues. V was cut by 7 bases and J by 0 bases, with 12 bases left in between. Germline V CDR1 and CDR2: SEHNR, FQNEAQ (reference sequence). The chain's CDR3 is CASKPPQMNTEAFF. The CDR3, as DNA: TGTGCCAGCAAGCCTCCACAGATGAACACTGAAGCTTTCTTT.

V is TRBV7-2 and J is TRBJ1-1, with 10 bases matching TRBD1. The CDR3 has 15 residues. Germline V lookup: CDR1 SGHTA, CDR2 FQGNSA. Trimming at V came to 5 bases and at J to 5 bases, leaving 8 bases not matched to a gene. CDR3 DNA: TGTGCCAGCAGCCTGCGGGACAGGGGTAGGACTGAAGCTTTCTTT. Amino acids: CASSLRDRGRTEAFF.

The genes are TRBV18 and TRBJ1-5; 8 nucleotides match TRBD1. The trim removed 3 bases at V and 4 bases at J, leaving 5 bases unmatched. CDR3 length equals 15 residues. CDR1 and CDR2 (germline): KGHSH, LQKENI. CDR3 sequence reads: CASSPVGQANQPQHF. The DNA of the CDR3 is TGTGCCAGCTCACCGGTGGGACAGGCTAATCAGCCCCAGCATTTT.

The rearrangement joins TRBV9 to TRBJ1-6; TRBD1 matches at 7 bases. Germline V gives CDR1 SGDLS, CDR2 YYNGEE. After removal of 6 bases from V and 5 bases from J, the junction contained 5 bases not matched to a gene. The CDR3 spans 14 residues. DNA for the CDR3: TGTGCCAGCAAGGGCGGGACAGATAATTCACCCCTCCACTTT. Translating it yields CASKGGTDNSPLHF.

This rearrangement joins TRBV4-2 to TRBJ2-3, with unresolved D. V dropped 0 bases and J dropped 3 bases, with 7 bases sitting between them. Germline CDR1 reads LGHNA; CDR2 reads YNFKEQ. CDR3 size: 14 residues. The CDR3, as DNA: TGTGCCAGCAGCCAAGATAGGAGTACAGATACGCAGTATTTT. This sequence encodes CASSQDRSTDTQYF.

The chain uses TRBV10-3 and TRBJ2-6; D unclear. The germline CDR1 and CDR2 sequences are ENHRY and SYGVKD. CDR3 size: 13 residues. V lost 8 bases to trimming and J lost 1 base, with 6 bases between them. CDR3 protein: CAIGRSGANVLTF. The CDR3 region has the DNA TGTGCCATCGGTAGGTCTGGGGCCAACGTCCTGACTTTC.

The chain links TRBV16 to TRBJ2-1, with a weak D call TRBD2 (6 bases). Per the germline V gene, CDR1 is KGHSY and CDR2 is FQNENV. CDR3 size: 12 residues. Trimming stripped 0 bases from V and 15 bases from J, with 12 bases between. The chain's CDR3 is CASSQSPEGRFF. The CDR3 coding sequence is TGTGCCAGCAGCCAATCGCCGGAGGGGCGGTTCTTC.

V and J are TRBV10-3 and TRBJ2-1; TRBD1 agrees at 10 bases. This CDR3 has 17 residues. The trim removed 3 bases at V and 0 bases at J, leaving 5 bases unmatched. Germline V gene sequence: CDR1 ENHRY, CDR2 SYGVKD. CDR3 sequence (DNA): TGTGCCATCAGTGAAACCGGGACAGGGGTCTCCTACAATGAGCAGTTCTTC. It codes for CAISETGTGVSYNEQFF.

The CDR3 protein is CAWSPGAEAFF. CDR3 nucleotide sequence: TGTGCCTGGAGTCCCGGGGCTGAAGCTTTCTTT. The chain couples TRBV30 to TRBJ1-1, with D unresolved. CDR3 length equals 11 residues. Trimming cost V 2 bases and J 6 bases, with 7 bases left between them. Germline-derived CDR1 and CDR2 are GTSNPN and SVGIG (reference sequence).

This chain uses TRBV11-2 with TRBJ2-1, with D possibly being TRBD1 (6 bases). The CDR3 has 13 residues. Germline CDR1 SGHAT, CDR2 FQNNGV. V was pared by 5 bases and J by 8 bases, with 13 bases between. The CDR3 here is CASSLWGRDEQFF. The CDR3, as DNA: TGTGCCAGCAGCCTGTGGGGGCGTGATGAGCAGTTCTTC.

This sequence joins TRBV6-5 and TRBJ1-2; tentative D call: TRBD1 (5 bases). With 4 bases removed from V and 4 bases from J, the gap between germline ends came to 7 bases. CDR1 MNHEY and CDR2 SVGAGI come from the germline V gene. The CDR3 extends over 12 amino acids. The CDR3 reads CASSSTVYGYTF. CDR3 in DNA: TGTGCCAGCAGTTCGACAGTCTATGGCTACACCTTC.

The genes are TRBV19 and TRBJ1-6, with 11 bases fitting TRBD1. V shed 5 bases and J 10 bases; nucleotides not matched to a gene: 7. The CDR3 is 15 amino acids. Germline assignment: CDR1 LNHDA and CDR2 SQIVND (reference sequence). The CDR3 reads CASSPGQGVRSPLHF. Here the CDR3 DNA reads TGTGCCAGTAGTCCGGGACAGGGGGTTAGGTCACCCCTCCACTTT.

Comment on this clone: An end of the junction does not agree with germline; a read error may underlie this. The gene calls are TRBV7-2 and TRBJ2-5, with a tentative D call TRBD2 (5 bases). The CDR3 consists of 13 residues. Per the germline V gene, CDR1 is SGHTA and CDR2 is FQGNSA. CDR3 protein: CASSTRTASAADF. The CDR3 bases are TGTGCCAGCAGCACACGAACGGCCTCAGCAGCGGACTTC.